The 20 T cell receptor beta chains in this list originate from one sample, sequenced in a study of OX40 agonist ivuxolimab in advanced cancers. Sequencing used immunoSEQ multiplex PCR; TCRdb keeps in-frame clones, though not all of them. Here the sample spans 40,000 to 50,000 clones, about 90% being singletons. Sequenced material: CD4+ or CD8+ T cells sorted from blood, taken in a trial of the OX40 agonist ivuxolimab. The receptors were sampled from an adult with an advanced solid tumor such as melanoma, head and neck, liver or kidney cancer.

This sequence joins TRBV18 and TRBJ1-1; D gene ambiguous. CDR3 size: 16 residues. The V end lost 3 bases, the J end lost 0 bases, and 14 bases lay between the germline ends. The germline gives CDR1 KGHSH, CDR2 LQKENI. CDR3 sequence (DNA): TGTGCCAGCTCACCGGCGCAAGGATCCATGAACACTGAAGCTTTCTTT. Its translation: CASSPAQGSMNTEAFF. Combining the CDR3 with reference TRBV18 and TRBJ1-1 gives the whole variable domain NAGVMQNPRHLVRRRGQEARLRCSPMKGHSHVYWYRQLPEEGLKFMVYLQKENIIDESGMPKERFSAEFPKEGPSILRIQQVVRGDSAAYFCASSPAQGSMNTEAFFGQGTRLTVV.

This clone was seen once. The chain has TRBV5-5 and TRBJ1-2, with D possibly TRBD1 on 5 matching bases. The CDR3 contains 15 residues. Looked up from germline, CDR1 is SGHKS and CDR2 is YYEKEE (reference sequence). The V end lost 3 bases, the J end lost 8 bases, and 20 bases lay between the germline ends. CDR3 coding DNA: TGTGCCAGCAGCTACTTGGGTTGGGGCGCGGGAGGCTACACCTTC. Protein product: CASSYLGWGAGGYTF.

This clone was seen a handful of times. The V and J genes are TRBV7-9 and TRBJ2-7, with D perhaps being TRBD1 or TRBD2 (5 bases each). The CDR3 sequence is 15 residues long. Germline loops: CDR1 SEHNR, CDR2 FQNEAQ (reference sequence). V was pared by 3 bases and J by 0 bases, with 12 bases between. The CDR3 DNA is TGTGCCAGCAGCTTCTCAGGGAGCCTCTCCTACGAGCAGTACTTC. This sequence encodes CASSFSGSLSYEQYF. The entire variable domain, with the rest obtained from reference TRBV7-9 and TRBJ2-7, is as follows: DTGVSQNPRHKITKRGQNVTFRCDPISEHNRLYWYRQTLGQGPEFLTYFQNEAQLEKSRLLSDRFSAERPKGSFSTLEIQRTEQGDSAMYLCASSFSGSLSYEQYFGPGTRLTVT.

The V call is TRBV7-2, the J call TRBJ2-5; D is possibly TRBD2 (5 bases). The CDR3 contains 13 residues. Trimming cost V 2 bases and J 10 bases, with 14 bases left between them. From germline, CDR1 is SGHTA and CDR2 FQGNSA. The CDR3 loop is CASSLSRQEGQYF. The CDR3 DNA sequence: TGTGCCAGCAGCTTATCCCGGCAAGAGGGCCAGTACTTC.

This chain connects TRBV27 to TRBJ2-7, with unresolved D. The CDR3 has 12 amino acids. Germline loops: CDR1 MNHEY, CDR2 SMNVEV (reference sequence). Trimming removed 5 bases at V and 0 bases at J, with 5 bases between. The CDR3 loop is CASSPNSYEQYF. CDR3 DNA: TGTGCCAGCAGTCCGAACTCCTACGAGCAGTACTTC.

This clone came up a few times. The chain is built from TRBV30 and TRBJ1-1, with D possibly matching TRBD1 (6 bases). CDR1 and CDR2 (germline): GTSNPN, SVGIG (reference sequence). The CDR3 is 14 residues long. V shed 5 bases and J shed 3 bases, with 16 bases lying between them. The CDR3 loop reads CAWGPGESDTEAFF. Written as DNA, the CDR3 is TGTGCCTGGGGCCCAGGGGAATCGGACACTGAAGCTTTCTTT.

The rearrangement uses TRBV5-6 and TRBJ1-1, with 9 positions matching TRBD1. CDR1 SGHDT and CDR2 YYEEEE come from the germline V gene. J lost 4 bases, V lost 4 bases, and 8 bases had no gene match. The CDR3 extends over 15 amino acids. CDR3 region: CASSPRTGAGTEAFF. The DNA of the CDR3 is TGTGCCAGCAGCCCAAGGACAGGGGCGGGCACTGAAGCTTTCTTT.

The chain joins TRBV7-2 to TRBJ2-3, with D perhaps TRBD2 (5 bases). The CDR3 covers 16 residues. Germline lookup yields CDR1 SGHTA and CDR2 FQGNSA. Trimming took 5 bases from V and 2 from J, leaving 17 bases between them. DNA for the CDR3: TGTGCCAGCAGCCCAATGGGAGCAGGTTTCACAGATACGCAGTATTTT. It encodes CASSPMGAGFTDTQYF. The full variable domain, with the rest looked up from reference TRBV7-2 and TRBJ2-3, is GAGVSQSPSNKVTEKGKDVELRCDPISGHTALYWYRQSLGQGLEFLIYFQGNSAPDKSGLPSDRFSAERTGGSVSTLTIQRTQQEDSAVYLCASSPMGAGFTDTQYFGPGTRLTVL.

V is TRBV7-2 and J is TRBJ1-5, with a tentative D call TRBD1 (6 bases). In germline, CDR1 is SGHTA, CDR2 FQGNSA. V gave up 5 bases and J gave up 7 bases, with 21 bases separating them. The CDR3 extends over 16 amino acids. CDR3 region: CASSPGGRDHRQPQHF. In nucleotides, the CDR3 is TGTGCCAGCAGCCCGGGGGGCAGGGATCATCGGCAGCCCCAGCATTTT.

The chain couples TRBV10-3 to TRBJ2-2; D gene uncertain. Trimming removed 0 bases from V and 5 bases from J, with 7 bases in between. Germline V lookup: CDR1 ENHRY, CDR2 SYGVKD. The CDR3 has 14 amino acids. CDR3 nucleotides: TGTGCCATCAGTGAGTCGGGTCAAACCGGGGAGCTGTTTTTT. The encoded protein is CAISESGQTGELFF.

This chain links TRBV5-1 with TRBJ1-3, with 8 bases that match TRBD1. The junction had 17 bases not matched to a gene; V was cut back by 0 bases and J by 3 bases. Per the germline V gene, CDR1 is SGHRS and CDR2 is YFSETQ. The CDR3 runs 20 residues. As DNA, the CDR3 is TGCGCCAGCAGCTTGGGGAACGGATGGTCAGGACAGGGTGGTGGAAACACCATATATTTT. The encoded protein is CASSLGNGWSGQGGGNTIYF.

The DNA of the CDR3 is TGTGCCAGCAGCTTAGCAGGGACAGGCACCGGGGAGCTGTTTTTT. Protein: CASSLAGTGTGELFF. The chain is built from TRBV11-3 and TRBJ2-2; 8 bases are shared with TRBD1. The J segment lost 4 bases and the V segment lost 1 base, leaving 2 bases of the junction unmatched. The CDR3 totals 15 residues. The germline CDR1 and CDR2 sequences are SGHNT and YENEEA.

The chain uses TRBV6-6 and TRBJ1-5; 7 bases agree with TRBD1. The CDR3 contains 14 residues. J was trimmed by 5 bases and V by 10 bases; bases with no gene match: 11. Germline V gives CDR1 MNHNY, CDR2 SVGAGI (reference sequence). The CDR3 region is CATGGDSEYQPQHF. CDR3 nucleotides: TGTGCCACGGGGGGGGACAGCGAGTATCAGCCCCAGCATTTT.

The CDR3, as DNA: TGTGCCAGCAGCTTTACAGCGGGGGGTCCCGAGCAGTACTTC. Residues: CASSFTAGGPEQYF. This sequence joins TRBV7-8 and TRBJ2-7; 9 nucleotides match TRBD2. V trimming: 3 bases; J trimming: 6 bases; junction bases outside the gene matches: 6. Germline CDR1 and CDR2: SGHVS and FQNEAQ. The CDR3 sequence is 14 residues long.

The chain employs TRBV2 and TRBJ1-6; D ambiguous. This CDR3 comprises 15 residues. Germline V gene data show CDR1 as SNHLY and CDR2 as FYNNEI. V dropped 1 base and J dropped 10 bases, with 14 bases sitting between them. As DNA, the CDR3 is TGTGCCAGCAGTGAAGATGGCGGTCTATGGTCACCCCTCCACTTT. It yields the protein CASSEDGGLWSPLHF.

The sample holds a few counts of this clone. V and J are TRBV7-8 and TRBJ2-7; TRBD2 agrees at 7 bases. Germline CDR1 reads SGHVS; CDR2 reads FQNEAQ. J lost 4 bases, V lost 8 bases, and 14 bases had no gene match. This CDR3 is built from 15 residues. This CDR3 is CASSAPAGLSYEQYF. DNA for the CDR3: TGTGCCAGCTCAGCACCAGCGGGGCTCAGTTACGAGCAGTACTTC.

The chain employs TRBV9 and TRBJ1-3, with 11 bases matching TRBD1. This CDR3 spans 17 amino acids. V lost 0 bases, J lost 3 bases, and 5 bases stayed unmatched. Per the germline V gene, CDR1 is SGDLS and CDR2 is YYNGEE. CDR3 in DNA: TGTGCCAGCAGCGTAGTGGACGGGACAGGGGGTGGAAACACCATATATTTT. Translation gives CASSVVDGTGGGNTIYF.

In its sample, this clone was seen a few times. V is TRBV4-2 and J is TRBJ1-5, with TRBD1 matching 9 bases. V lost 3 bases, J lost 2 bases, and 5 bases stayed unmatched. Germline lookup yields CDR1 LGHNA and CDR2 YNFKEQ. The CDR3 has 16 residues. The CDR3 DNA is TGTGCCAGCAGCCATGGACAGGGGAGTGGCAATCAGCCCCAGCATTTT. Protein: CASSHGQGSGNQPQHF.

The chain uses TRBV7-9 and TRBJ2-3; D remains unclear. V dropped 7 bases and J dropped 0 bases, with 11 bases sitting between them. The CDR3 length is 14 residues. The germline V gene encodes CDR1 SEHNR and CDR2 FQNEAQ (reference sequence). In DNA form, the CDR3 reads TGTGCCAGCACCGGCCTTGGCAGCACAGATACGCAGTATTTT. This gives the protein CASTGLGSTDTQYF.

Turning to this clone: At one end, the junction sequence differs from germline, possibly due to a read error. The rearrangement uses TRBV7-7 and TRBJ2-1; TRBD1 matches at 7 bases. Per germline, CDR1 SSHAT and CDR2 FNYEAQ (reference sequence). This CDR3 is 13 amino acids long. The CDR3 nucleotides read TGTGCTAGCAGCCTGGGACAGAGGGATGAGCAGTTCTTC. It translates to CASSLGQRDEQFF.